Below, one TCR beta chain is given with its context. The data are from a study of blood T cells in healthy people across ages. A second roughly 7 to 12 cycle PCR used barcoded and J-beta primers. TCRdb reanalysed the 5' RACE reads using MiXCR and keeps one entry per CDR3 protein. Here the sample spans 700,000 or so distinct CDR3 sequences, approximately 40% being singletons. Germline-derived CDR1 and CDR2 are MDHEN and SYDVKM. The V end lost 5 bases, the J end lost 5 bases, and 23 bases lay between the germline ends. The CDR3 spans 17 residues. The chain has TRBV28 and TRBJ2-3, with TRBD1 as a possible D gene (5 bases). Sequencing was done on a sample of blood. The source is a man older than 75 in good health. The CDR3 is CASSGDTGARAEDTQYF. CDR3 bases: TGTGCCAGCAGTGGCGATACAGGCGCCCGGGCGGAAGATACGCAGTATTTT. Full variable domain (outside the CDR3, taken from reference TRBV28 and TRBJ2-3): DVKVTQSSRYLVKRTGEKVFLECVQDMDHENMFWYRQDPGLGLRLIYFSYDVKMKEKGDIPEGYSVSREKKERFSLILESASTNQTSMYLCASSGDTGARAEDTQYFGPGTRLTVL.